This T cell receptor (beta chain) was sequenced for a study of blood T cell repertoires in COVID-19. Study details: The origin of the acute and convalescent COVID-19 samples was the United States, Italy and Spain. Nucleic acid was either cDNA or gDNA, and it came from T cells, B-cell-depleted T cells, or PBMCs.

Original processing methods: From reference gene primer amplification, estimates of nucleated cell counts were derived. Some clones are missing from TCRdb's copy, which holds only in-frame ones; the method was immunoSEQ multiplex PCR. V and J calls and clone size are copied from that table; D and trimming were computed from the DNA. Among 210,000 or so clones listed, roughly nine tenths were seen once. The germline V and J ends were trimmed by 0 bases and 1 base, with 13 bases remaining between them. CDR3 length: 16 amino acids. The germline V gene encodes CDR1 SGHRS and CDR2 YFSETQ. The sequence was collected from a man in his thirties or forties with acute or convalescent COVID-19. Sequenced sample: peripheral blood. The chain is built from TRBV5-1 and TRBJ2-5, with a possible D match to TRBD2 (5 bases). The CDR3 DNA follows: TGCGCCAGCAGCTTGGCACGGCAAGGAGGCCAAGAGACCCAGTACTTC. Translated: CASSLARQGGQETQYF.